This TCR beta chain derives from a study of OX40 agonist ivuxolimab in advanced cancers. Background on the study: Intravenous ivuxolimab was administered to patients every 2 weeks at 0.01 to 10 mg/kg. Whole-study findings and limits: Some nonresponders also had low normalized T-cell clonal expansion.

No patient had autoimmune disease or received systemic immunosuppression. With baseline, cycle 4 day 1, and cycle 7 day 1 as timepoints, blood was sampled. A remark on this clone: No antigen is known for it.

The repertoire was sequenced with immunoSEQ multiplex PCR; TCRdb's copy has only in-frame clones and lacks some. The top ten clones hold approximately 0.2% of a sample with 65,000 to 95,000 clones, roughly 90% of them seen once. The CDR3 is made up of 17 amino acids. The V segment lost 7 bases and the J segment 5 bases; nucleotides outside the gene matches: 16. CDR1 and CDR2 (germline): LNHDA, SQIVND (reference sequence). This sequence joins TRBV19 and TRBJ2-2; 7 bases map to TRBD2. The source material was CD4+ or CD8+ T cells sorted from blood, sampled in a trial of the OX40 agonist ivuxolimab. The source of this sequence is an adult with an advanced solid tumor such as melanoma, head and neck, liver or kidney cancer. The CDR3 protein is CASKSNYDLGGTGELFF. In DNA, the CDR3 is TGTGCCAGTAAAAGTAACTATGACTTGGGGGGGACCGGGGAGCTGTTTTTT.